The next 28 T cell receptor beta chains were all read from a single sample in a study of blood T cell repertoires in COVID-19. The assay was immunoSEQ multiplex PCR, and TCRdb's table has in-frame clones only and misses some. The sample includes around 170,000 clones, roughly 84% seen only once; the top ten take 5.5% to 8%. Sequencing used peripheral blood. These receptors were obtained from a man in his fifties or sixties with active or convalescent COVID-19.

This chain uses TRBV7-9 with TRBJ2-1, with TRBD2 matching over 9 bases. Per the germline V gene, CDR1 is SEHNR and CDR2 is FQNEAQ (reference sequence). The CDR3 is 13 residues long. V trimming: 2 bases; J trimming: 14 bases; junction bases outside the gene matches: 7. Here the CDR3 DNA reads TGTGCCAGCAGCTTACGACTAGCGGAAGGAAAGTTCTTC. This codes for CASSLRLAEGKFF.

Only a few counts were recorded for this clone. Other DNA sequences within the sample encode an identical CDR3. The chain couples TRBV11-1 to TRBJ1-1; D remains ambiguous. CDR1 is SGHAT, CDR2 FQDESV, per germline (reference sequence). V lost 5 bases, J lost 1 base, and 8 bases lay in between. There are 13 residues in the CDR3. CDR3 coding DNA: TGTGCCAGCAGCCGGGAGGGGAACACTGAAGCTTTCTTT. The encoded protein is CASSREGNTEAFF.

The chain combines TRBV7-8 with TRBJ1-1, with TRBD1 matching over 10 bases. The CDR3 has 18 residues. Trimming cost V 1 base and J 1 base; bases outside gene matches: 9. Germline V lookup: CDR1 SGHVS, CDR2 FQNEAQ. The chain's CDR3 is CASSLVGTGAVRNTEAFF. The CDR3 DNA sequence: TGTGCCAGCAGCTTAGTAGGGACAGGGGCCGTTCGGAACACTGAAGCTTTCTTT.

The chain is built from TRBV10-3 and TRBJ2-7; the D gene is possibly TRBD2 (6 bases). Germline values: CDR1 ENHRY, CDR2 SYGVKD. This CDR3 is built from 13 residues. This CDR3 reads CAARSSGNYEQYF. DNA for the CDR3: TGTGCGGCAAGGAGTAGCGGTAACTACGAGCAGTACTTC.

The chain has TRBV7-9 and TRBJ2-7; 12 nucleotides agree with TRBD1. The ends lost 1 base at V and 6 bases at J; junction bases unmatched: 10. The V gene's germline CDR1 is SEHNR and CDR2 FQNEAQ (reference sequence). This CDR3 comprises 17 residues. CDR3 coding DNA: TGTGCCAGCAGCTTAGAGGTTGGAGGGACAGGGGGCTCCGAGCAGTACTTC. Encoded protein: CASSLEVGGTGGSEQYF.

CDR3 sequence reads: CASSEPGTSGSYEQYF. The CDR3 nucleotides read TGTGCCAGCAGTGAACCCGGGACTAGCGGGAGCTACGAGCAGTACTTC. This chain uses TRBV25-1 with TRBJ2-7; 14 bases map to TRBD2. The junction had 3 bases not matched to a gene; V was cut back by 2 bases and J by 3 bases. Germline assignment: CDR1 MGHDK and CDR2 SYGVNS. The CDR3 spans 16 residues.

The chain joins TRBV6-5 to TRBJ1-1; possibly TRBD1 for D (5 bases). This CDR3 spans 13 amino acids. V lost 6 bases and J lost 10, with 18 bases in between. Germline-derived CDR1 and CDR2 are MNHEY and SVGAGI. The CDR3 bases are TGTGCCAGCAGATCCGGGACCTCGGAGGGAGCTTTCTTT. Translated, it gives CASRSGTSEGAFF.

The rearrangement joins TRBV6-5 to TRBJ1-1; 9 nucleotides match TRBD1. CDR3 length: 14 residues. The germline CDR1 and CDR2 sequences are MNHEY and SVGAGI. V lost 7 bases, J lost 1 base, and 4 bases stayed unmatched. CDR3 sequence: CASKGTGTNTEAFF. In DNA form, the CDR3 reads TGTGCCAGCAAGGGGACAGGGACGAACACTGAAGCTTTCTTT.

The CDR3 reads CASCYLRGEQPQHF. The CDR3 DNA sequence: TGTGCCAGCTGCTATCTACGGGGGGAACAGCCCCAGCATTTT. V is TRBV28 and J is TRBJ1-5, with D possibly TRBD1 on 5 matching bases. Germline V gives CDR1 MDHEN, CDR2 SYDVKM. V was shortened by 8 bases and J by 7 bases, with 18 bases between the two germline ends. This CDR3 region has 14 residues.

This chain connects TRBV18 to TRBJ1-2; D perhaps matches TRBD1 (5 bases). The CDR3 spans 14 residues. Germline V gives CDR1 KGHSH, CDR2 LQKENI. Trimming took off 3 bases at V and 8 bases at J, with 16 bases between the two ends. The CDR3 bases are TGTGCCAGCTCACCCCCAAACCGGGGGGGAGGCTACACCTTC. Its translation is CASSPPNRGGGYTF. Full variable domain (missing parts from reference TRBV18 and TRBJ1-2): NAGVMQNPRHLVRRRGQEARLRCSPMKGHSHVYWYRQLPEEGLKFMVYLQKENIIDESGMPKERFSAEFPKEGPSILRIQQVVRGDSAAYFCASSPPNRGGGYTFGSGTRLTVV.

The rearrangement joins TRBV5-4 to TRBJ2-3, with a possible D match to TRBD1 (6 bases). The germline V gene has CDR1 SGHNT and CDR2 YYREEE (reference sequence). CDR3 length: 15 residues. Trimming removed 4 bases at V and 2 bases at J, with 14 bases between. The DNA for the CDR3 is TGTGCCAGCAGCGGGGGCTGGGGATACACAGATACGCAGTATTTT. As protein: CASSGGWGYTDTQYF.

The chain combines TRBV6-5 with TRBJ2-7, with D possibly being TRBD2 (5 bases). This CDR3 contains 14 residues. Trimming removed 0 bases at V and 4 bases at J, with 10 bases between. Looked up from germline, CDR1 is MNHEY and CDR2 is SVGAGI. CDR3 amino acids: CASSYSSPGYEQYF. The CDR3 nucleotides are TGTGCCAGCAGTTACTCGAGTCCGGGATACGAGCAGTACTTC.

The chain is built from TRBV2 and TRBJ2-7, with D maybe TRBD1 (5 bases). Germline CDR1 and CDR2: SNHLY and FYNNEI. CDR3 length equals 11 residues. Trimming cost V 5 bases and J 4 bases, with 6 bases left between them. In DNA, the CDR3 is TGTGCCAGCAGTCAGGGTTACGAGCAGTACTTC. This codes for CASSQGYEQYF.

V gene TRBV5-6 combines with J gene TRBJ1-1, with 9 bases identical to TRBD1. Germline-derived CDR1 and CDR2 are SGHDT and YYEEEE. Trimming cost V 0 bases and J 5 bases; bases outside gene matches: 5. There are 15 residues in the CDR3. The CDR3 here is CASSLDGTGRTEAFF. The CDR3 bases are TGTGCCAGCAGCTTGGACGGGACAGGGAGGACTGAAGCTTTCTTT.

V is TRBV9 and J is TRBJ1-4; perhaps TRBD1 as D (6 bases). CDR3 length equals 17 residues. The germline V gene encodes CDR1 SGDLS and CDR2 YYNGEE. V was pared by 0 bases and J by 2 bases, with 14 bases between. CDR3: CASSVASGAKTNEKLFF. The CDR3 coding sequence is TGTGCCAGCAGCGTAGCTTCAGGGGCGAAGACTAATGAAAAACTGTTTTTT.

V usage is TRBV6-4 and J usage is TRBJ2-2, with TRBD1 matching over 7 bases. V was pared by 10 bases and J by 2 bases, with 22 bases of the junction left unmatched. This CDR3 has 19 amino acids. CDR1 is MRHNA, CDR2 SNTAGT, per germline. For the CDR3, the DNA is TGTGCCAACCCTATACGTTGGTCCCCGGGACAGACCAACACCGGGGAGCTGTTTTTT. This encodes CANPIRWSPGQTNTGELFF.

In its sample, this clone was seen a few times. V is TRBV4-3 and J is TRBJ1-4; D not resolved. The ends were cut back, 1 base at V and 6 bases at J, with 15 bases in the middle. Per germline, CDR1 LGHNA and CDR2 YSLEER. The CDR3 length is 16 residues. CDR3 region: CASSQGGGGSHEKLFF. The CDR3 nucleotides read TGCGCCAGCAGCCAAGGGGGAGGAGGATCGCATGAAAAACTGTTTTTT.

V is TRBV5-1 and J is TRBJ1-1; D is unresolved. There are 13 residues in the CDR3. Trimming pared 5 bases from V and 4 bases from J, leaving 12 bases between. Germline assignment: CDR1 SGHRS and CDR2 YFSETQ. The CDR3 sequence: CASRRRSGTEAFF. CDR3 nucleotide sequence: TGCGCCAGCAGAAGACGGAGCGGCACTGAAGCTTTCTTT.

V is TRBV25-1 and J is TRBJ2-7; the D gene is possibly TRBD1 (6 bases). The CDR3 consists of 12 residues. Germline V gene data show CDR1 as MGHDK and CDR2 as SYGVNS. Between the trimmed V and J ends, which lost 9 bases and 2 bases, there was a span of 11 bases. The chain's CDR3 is CASKGVAYEQYF. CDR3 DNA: TGTGCCAGTAAGGGGGTAGCCTACGAGCAGTACTTC.

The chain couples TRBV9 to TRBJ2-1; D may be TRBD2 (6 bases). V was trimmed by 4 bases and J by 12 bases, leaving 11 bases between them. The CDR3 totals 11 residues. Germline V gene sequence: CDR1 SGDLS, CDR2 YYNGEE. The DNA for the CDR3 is TGTGCCAGCAGCCGGGGAGCGGGGCAGTTCTTC. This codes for CASSRGAGQFF. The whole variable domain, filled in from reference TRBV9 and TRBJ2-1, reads DSGVTQTPKHLITATGQRVTLRCSPRSGDLSVYWYQQSLDQGLQFLIQYYNGEERAKGNILERFSAQQFPDLHSELNLSSLELGDSALYFCASSRGAGQFFGPGTRLTVL.

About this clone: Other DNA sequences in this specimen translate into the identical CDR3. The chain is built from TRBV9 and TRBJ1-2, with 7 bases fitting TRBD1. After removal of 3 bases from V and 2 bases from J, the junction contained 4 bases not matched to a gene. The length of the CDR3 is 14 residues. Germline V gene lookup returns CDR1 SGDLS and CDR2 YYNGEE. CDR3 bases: TGTGCCAGCAGCGAGGGACAGTCCAACTATGGCTACACCTTC. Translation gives CASSEGQSNYGYTF.

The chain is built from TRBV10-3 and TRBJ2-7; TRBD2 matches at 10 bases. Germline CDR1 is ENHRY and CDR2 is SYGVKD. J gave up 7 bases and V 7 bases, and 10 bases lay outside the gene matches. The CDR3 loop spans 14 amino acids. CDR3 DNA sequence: TGTGCCATCACTGCGCTAGCGGGAGAAGGTGAGCAGTACTTC. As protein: CAITALAGEGEQYF.

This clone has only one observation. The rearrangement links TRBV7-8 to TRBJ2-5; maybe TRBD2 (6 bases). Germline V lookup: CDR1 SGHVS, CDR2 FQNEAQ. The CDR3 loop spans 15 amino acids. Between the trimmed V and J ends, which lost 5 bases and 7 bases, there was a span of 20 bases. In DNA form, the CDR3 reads TGTGCCAGCAGCCCCCGTGCGGCGGGATCGGGGACCCAGTACTTC. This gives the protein CASSPRAAGSGTQYF.

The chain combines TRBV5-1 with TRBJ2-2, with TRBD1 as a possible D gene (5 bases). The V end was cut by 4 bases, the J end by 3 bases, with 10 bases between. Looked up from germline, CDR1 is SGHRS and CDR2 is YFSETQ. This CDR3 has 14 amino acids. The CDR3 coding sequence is TGCGCCAGCAGCAAAGGGGTCGACACCGGGGAGCTGTTTTTT. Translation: CASSKGVDTGELFF.

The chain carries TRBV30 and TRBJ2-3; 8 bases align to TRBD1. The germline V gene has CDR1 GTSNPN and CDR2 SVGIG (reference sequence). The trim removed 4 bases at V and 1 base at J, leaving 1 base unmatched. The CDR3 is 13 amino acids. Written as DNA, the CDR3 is TGTGCCTGGACCAGGGGGCGCACAGATACGCAGTATTTT. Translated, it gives CAWTRGRTDTQYF.

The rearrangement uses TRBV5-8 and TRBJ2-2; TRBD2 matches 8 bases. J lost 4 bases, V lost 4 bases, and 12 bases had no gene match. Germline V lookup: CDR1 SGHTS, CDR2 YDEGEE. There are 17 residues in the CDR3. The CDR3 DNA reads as TGTGCCAGCAGCCGGACGTTTGGACTAGCATTCACCGGGGAGCTGTTTTTT. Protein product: CASSRTFGLAFTGELFF.

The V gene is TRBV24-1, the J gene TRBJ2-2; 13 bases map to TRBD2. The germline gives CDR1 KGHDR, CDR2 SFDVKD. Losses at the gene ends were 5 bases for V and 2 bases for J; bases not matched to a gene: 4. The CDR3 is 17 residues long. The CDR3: CATSGGLAGANTGELFF. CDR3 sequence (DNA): TGTGCCACCAGTGGCGGACTAGCGGGAGCCAACACCGGGGAGCTGTTTTTT.

The CDR3 sequence is CASSFELNTEAFF. The CDR3 DNA reads as TGTGCCAGCAGTTTTGAGTTGAACACTGAAGCTTTCTTT. This sequence joins TRBV27 and TRBJ1-1; D gene unclear. Trimming left V 3 bases short and J 0 bases short, with 5 bases between. The CDR3 spans 13 residues. Germline CDR1 reads MNHEY; CDR2 reads SMNVEV (reference sequence).